This TCR beta chain was recorded in a study of T cell clonality in common variable immunodeficiency. The table lists this clone with many counts. Its matching antigen is unknown. The CDR3 goes on 3 residues after the read ends, and that part is filled in from the germline J gene. General study points: In common variable immunodeficiency, TCR beta chains reportedly carried fewer deletions and N-nucleotide insertions.

V dropped 4 bases and J dropped 4; count of bases not matched to a gene: 12. The germline V gene encodes CDR1 GTSNPN and CDR2 SVGIG (reference sequence). The CDR3 consists of 15 residues. This table comes from immunoSEQ multiplex PCR, and its TCRdb copy is limited to in-frame clones, with some not included. The table lists some 30,000 clones, no singletons, with roughly 5.9% in the top ten. This receptor was obtained from a human donor with common variable immunodeficiency. The sample consisted of peripheral blood mononuclear cells. The chain couples TRBV30 to TRBJ2-5; 7 positions agree with TRBD2. Incomplete CDR3 DNA: TGTGCCTGGACGCCGCGGAGCGGGGTAGGAGAGACC. Protein sequence: CAWTPRSGVGET. The entire CDR3 sequence reads CAWTPRSGVGETQYF.